This passage covers 10 T cell receptor beta chains from one sample sequenced in a study of OX40 agonist ivuxolimab in advanced cancers. Sequencing was performed with immunoSEQ multiplex PCR; in TCRdb, only in-frame clones are kept and a portion is missing. The sample consists of about 88,000 clones, around nine tenths of them appearing once. The starting material was CD4+ or CD8+ T cells sorted from blood, obtained in a trial of the OX40 agonist ivuxolimab. These receptor sequences come from an adult with an advanced solid tumor such as melanoma, head and neck, liver or kidney cancer.

The J gene is TRBJ2-7, the V gene TRBV11-3, with D uncertain. The CDR3 runs to 14 residues. The germline V gene has CDR1 SGHNT and CDR2 YENEEA. The ends were cut back, 3 bases at V and 0 bases at J, with 9 bases in the middle. The CDR3 DNA reads as TGTGCCAGCAGCTTTAAGGGCCACTCCTACGAGCAGTACTTC. It encodes CASSFKGHSYEQYF.

This chain joins TRBV5-8 and TRBJ2-7; D tentatively fits TRBD1 or TRBD2 (5 bases each). The CDR3 covers 15 residues. The germline V gene has CDR1 SGHTS and CDR2 YDEGEE. V shed 2 bases and J shed 6 bases, with 18 bases lying between them. This chain's CDR3 is CASSFLPAGTGEQYF. The CDR3 nucleotides are TGTGCCAGCAGCTTCCTCCCGGCAGGGACGGGCGAGCAGTACTTC. Variable domain in full (rest from reference TRBV5-8 and TRBJ2-7): EAGVTQSPTHLIKTRGQQATLRCSPISGHTSVYWYQQALGLGLQFLLWYDEGEERNRGNFPPRFSGRQFPNYSSELNVNALELEDSALYLCASSFLPAGTGEQYFGPGTRLTVT.

The chain has TRBV25-1 and TRBJ2-5; 7 bases fit TRBD2. After removal of 6 bases from V and 2 bases from J, the junction contained 12 bases not matched to a gene. CDR1 and CDR2 (germline): MGHDK, SYGVNS. The CDR3 has 16 residues. CDR3 sequence (DNA): TGTGCCAGCAGCTCCACTAGGGACTATCTGCAAGAGACCCAGTACTTC. It specifies CASSSTRDYLQETQYF.

V usage is TRBV5-4 and J usage is TRBJ2-3, with TRBD2 matching over 12 bases. V lost 4 bases and J lost 3; bases outside the gene matches: 9. Germline V CDR1 and CDR2: SGHNT, YYREEE (reference sequence). This CDR3 comprises 17 residues. CDR3 loop: CASSAASSGGATDTQYF. Here the CDR3 DNA reads TGTGCCAGCAGCGCTGCCTCTAGCGGGGGGGCGACAGATACGCAGTATTTT.

The chain uses TRBV30 and TRBJ2-4, with D possibly matching TRBD1 (6 bases). Germline V gene data show CDR1 as GTSNPN and CDR2 as SVGIG (reference sequence). Trimming took off 2 bases at V and 1 base at J, with 9 bases between the two ends. The CDR3 loop spans 14 amino acids. CDR3 sequence: CAWSYQGAKNIQYF. CDR3 in DNA: TGTGCCTGGAGTTATCAGGGGGCCAAAAACATTCAGTACTTC.

This clone was detected once. The chain combines TRBV5-1 with TRBJ1-1, with D possibly being TRBD1 (5 bases). The CDR3 runs to 16 residues. Trimming removed 3 bases from V and 1 base from J, with 16 bases in between. CDR1 is SGHRS, CDR2 YFSETQ, per germline. For the CDR3, the DNA is TGCGCCAGCAGCTCCCAATCCGGGACTAAGAACACTGAAGCTTTCTTT. Translated, it gives CASSSQSGTKNTEAFF.

The chain recombines TRBV12-5 with TRBJ2-1, with D hard to call. Germline V gives CDR1 LGHNT, CDR2 FRNRAP. Deletions cut 1 base from V and 6 bases from J, with 10 bases between. The CDR3 spans 14 residues. The CDR3 DNA reads TGTGCTAGTGGTTTGGACCTAATGGGCAATGAGCAGTTCTTC. This translates into CASGLDLMGNEQFF.

This clone came up once. V gene TRBV11-2 combines with J gene TRBJ1-1; no clear D gene. Trimming removed 5 bases from V and 3 bases from J, with 22 bases in between. The CDR3 length is 17 residues. CDR1 is SGHAT, CDR2 FQNNGV, per germline. CDR3 loop: CASSIRAWRGGYTEAFF. The CDR3 region has the DNA TGTGCCAGCAGCATACGGGCCTGGAGAGGAGGGTACACTGAAGCTTTCTTT.

The V call is TRBV6-4, the J call TRBJ1-2; no clear D. With 2 bases removed from V and 3 bases from J, the gap between germline ends came to 4 bases. From germline, CDR1 is MRHNA and CDR2 SNTAGT. The CDR3 is 12 residues long. This CDR3 reads CASSDPYYGYTF. CDR3 DNA sequence: TGTGCCAGCAGTGACCCCTACTATGGCTACACCTTC.

V and J are TRBV5-1 and TRBJ2-3, with TRBD2 matching 15 bases. CDR1 is SGHRS, CDR2 YFSETQ, per germline. Trimming cost V 3 bases and J 5 bases; bases outside gene matches: 7. The CDR3 is 17 residues long. The CDR3, as DNA: TGCGCCAGCAGCTCCGGACTAGCGGGAGGGCTGGGAGATACGCAGTATTTT. This translates into CASSSGLAGGLGDTQYF.